One sample yielded the 2 T cell receptor beta chains listed below, sequenced in a study of blood T cell repertoires in COVID-19. Data came from immunoSEQ multiplex PCR; TCRdb stores just in-frame clones and leaves some out. The sample has more than 200,000 clones, 80% to 90% seen once; the top ten hold 10%. The sequenced material came from peripheral blood. These receptors all stem from a woman at least 80 years old with acute or convalescent COVID-19.

This rearrangement joins TRBV7-3 to TRBJ1-5, with D hard to call. With 0 bases removed from V and 5 bases from J, the gap between germline ends came to 5 bases. CDR1 SGHTA and CDR2 FQGTGA come from the germline V gene. CDR3 size: 13 residues. This chain's CDR3 is CASSLTGYQPQHF. The CDR3 DNA follows: TGTGCCAGCAGCTTAACCGGTTATCAGCCCCAGCATTTT.

The chain couples TRBV3-1 (or the pseudogene TRBV3-2) to TRBJ1-2; no reliable D call. This CDR3 comprises 17 residues. CDR1 is LGHDT and CDR2 is YNNKEL in the germline V gene (reference sequence). Trimming left V 3 bases short and J 0 bases short, with 17 bases between. The CDR3 spells CASSHDSPGFPNYGYTF. Written as DNA, the CDR3 is TGTGCCAGCAGCCACGACTCACCTGGATTCCCTAACTATGGCTACACCTTC.